These 10 T cell receptor beta chains originate from one sample sequenced in a study of post-analysis software for immune sequencing data. Libraries were made from TCR beta cDNA, and they carried unique molecular identifiers. MiXCR, run by TCRdb on the PCR reads, gives a single entry per CDR3 protein. This sample has more than 450,000 distinct CDR3 sequences; around 40% occur once, and the top ten carry 1.7%. Points from the study as a whole: Patients showed TRBV5-6, TRBV5-1 and TRBV20-1 among several TRBV segments more frequent than in controls.

For these receptors, no antigen is known. Material: blood. Receptors originate from a girl aged 10-17 years with multiple sclerosis.

This clonotype was observed a handful of times. DNA of the CDR3: TGTGCCAGCAGTTCGGAGGGGGCGAGATCTGGGGCCAACGTCCTGACTTTC. The encoded protein is CASSSEGARSGANVLTF. The rearrangement links TRBV28 to TRBJ2-6, with D perhaps TRBD1 (7 bases). Trimming pared 4 bases from V and 1 base from J, leaving 14 bases between. The CDR3 length is 17 residues. The germline V gene encodes CDR1 MDHEN and CDR2 SYDVKM.

The J gene is TRBJ1-2, the V gene TRBV21-1; TRBD1 is the table's D call and was not checked against the DNA. TRBV21-1 counts as a pseudogene. The CDR3 is 12 amino acids. Here the CDR3 DNA reads TGTGCCAGTAACCGGGACAGCTATGGCTACACCTTC. Translation: CASNRDSYGYTF.

Points on this clonotype: A much larger clone lies one base from this, so it may be a read error. The gene calls are TRBV2 and TRBJ2-4; possible D gene TRBD1, 5 bases. The assigned J gene may be wrong: the sequence end matches TRBJ2-5 better. Germline V lookup: CDR1 SNHLY, CDR2 FYNNEI. This CDR3 is built from 14 residues. CDR3: CASARGSPQGTQYF. The CDR3 DNA reads TGTGCCAGCGCCCGCGGATCCCCCCAGGGGACCCAGTACTTC.

A few counts support this clonotype. The V gene is TRBV6-6, the J gene TRBJ1-2, with D perhaps TRBD1 (6 bases). This CDR3 comprises 13 residues. CDR1 is MNHNY and CDR2 is SVGAGI in the germline V gene (reference sequence). V dropped 11 bases and J dropped 4 bases, with 17 bases sitting between them. CDR3 nucleotide sequence: TGTGCCGCGGGGCGGGGCAGGGGCTATGGCTACACCTTC. Translation: CAAGRGRGYGYTF.

This clonotype was recorded a few times. The chain carries TRBV7-2 and TRBJ2-3, with D uncertain. Trimming stripped 7 bases from V and 2 bases from J, with 10 bases between. This CDR3 is 13 amino acids long. From germline, CDR1 is SGHTA and CDR2 FQGNSA. The CDR3 sequence: CASMSPTTDTQYF. In nucleotides, the CDR3 is TGTGCCAGCATGAGTCCGACCACAGATACGCAGTATTTT.

The rearrangement links TRBV20-1 to TRBJ1-2, with 8 bases fitting TRBD1. The germline V gene encodes CDR1 DFQATT and CDR2 SNEGSKA (reference sequence). V trimming: 5 bases; J trimming: 2 bases; junction bases outside the gene matches: 4. The CDR3 is made up of 13 amino acids. The chain's CDR3 is CSAETGANYGYTF. DNA of the CDR3: TGCAGTGCTGAGACAGGGGCCAACTATGGCTACACCTTC.

This clonotype has more than one count but fewer than ten. The chain uses TRBV4-2 and TRBJ2-7, with 10 nucleotides matching TRBD1. The CDR3 covers 16 residues. Per germline, CDR1 LGHNA and CDR2 YNFKEQ. V trimming: 0 bases; J trimming: 2 bases; junction bases outside the gene matches: 4. CDR3 coding DNA: TGTGCCAGCAGCCAAGAAAGGACAGGGGGAACCTACGAGCAGTACTTC. Translation: CASSQERTGGTYEQYF.

This sequence joins TRBV12-3 or TRBV12-4 and TRBJ2-1; D might be TRBD2 (6 bases). The length of the CDR3 is 17 residues. V was shortened by 6 bases and J by 0 bases, with 18 bases between the two germline ends. The CDR3 DNA sequence: TGTGCCAGCAGCTCAGGGCGGGATTTTAGCTCCTACAATGAGCAGTTCTTC. It encodes CASSSGRDFSSYNEQFF.

This sequence joins TRBV7-9 and TRBJ2-4; no clear D. The J call may be faulty, since TRBJ2-5 better matches the DNA end. This CDR3 contains 14 residues. The germline gives CDR1 SEHNR, CDR2 FQNEAQ (reference sequence). The CDR3 spells CASSPGRNQETQYF. For the CDR3, the DNA is TGTGCCAGCAGCCCAGGACGGAATCAAGAGACCCAGTACTTC.

This clonotype was picked up a small number of times. The chain uses TRBV7-9 and TRBJ2-7; no clear D. Germline V gives CDR1 SEHNR, CDR2 FQNEAQ (reference sequence). The CDR3 totals 13 residues. Trimming removed 6 bases at V and 2 bases at J, with 11 bases between. CDR3 region: CASRWISPYEQYF. DNA for the CDR3: TGTGCCAGCAGATGGATAAGCCCCTACGAGCAGTACTTC.